This TCR beta chain was identified in a study of CD8 T cells in ankylosing spondylitis. Study findings and constraints: A TCR beta motif of about eight highly homologous variants seemed to mark ankylosing spondylitis blood. Clones linked with disease were CD8+ and fairly uncommon in the peripheral blood.

By quantitative 5'-RACE with molecular barcodes, the TCR beta libraries were made. TCRdb re-derived calls from the 5' RACE reads in MiXCR, one entry per CDR3 protein. The data contain approximately 440,000 distinct CDR3 sequences, 17% of them singletons. The CDR3 runs to 14 residues. The V gene's germline CDR1 is LNHDA and CDR2 SQIVND (reference sequence). J lost 0 bases, V lost 2 bases, and 1 base had no gene match. Concerning this clonotype itself: The antigen is undetermined.

This chain connects TRBV19 to TRBJ2-7; 7 bases agree with TRBD1. Sequencing was performed on blood, either unsorted or a sorted T cell fraction (not recorded which). The origin of this receptor is a male donor with ankylosing spondylitis. The CDR3 DNA is TGTGCCAGTAGTATAACAGGGGTCTCCTACGAGCAGTACTTC. Its translation: CASSITGVSYEQYF.